This T cell receptor beta chain stems from a study of beta chain features in type 1 diabetes. The study, taken as a whole, reports: Within each of all four CD4+ subsets, Type 1 diabetes patients had TCRB CDR3s that were moderately but significantly shorter.

TCRB transcripts that were expressed got sequenced, as all of the isolated RNA had been reverse transcribed. Only in-frame clones appear in the TCRdb table, and some are missing; sequencing was by immunoSEQ multiplex PCR. This table has 250,000 or so clones, roughly 20% appearing once. Trimming removed 1 base from V and 3 bases from J, with 8 bases in between. The CDR3 spans 14 residues. The germline V gene encodes CDR1 SGHRS and CDR2 YFSETQ. There are a few counts of this clone. The target antigen is unknown. The sample comprised naive CD4+ T cells from blood. The sequence came from a woman aged 40 to 49 with type 1 diabetes. V is TRBV5-1 and J is TRBJ2-1; D gene unclear. The CDR3 DNA reads TGCGCCAGCAGCTTGCCAGGAAGCTACAATGAGCAGTTCTTC. It encodes CASSLPGSYNEQFF. Looking up the rest from reference TRBV5-1 and TRBJ2-1 gives the full variable domain: KAGVTQTPRYLIKTRGQQVTLSCSPISGHRSVSWYQQTPGQGLQFLFEYFSETQRNKGNFPGRFSGRQFSNSRSEMNVSTLELGDSALYLCASSLPGSYNEQFFGPGTRLTVL.